The TCR beta chain described here comes from a study of OX40 agonist ivuxolimab in advanced cancers. TCRdb keeps only in-frame clones here, not all; method: immunoSEQ multiplex PCR. The sample shows approximately 70,000 clones, 80% to 90% of them seen only once. Trimming at V came to 8 bases and at J to 5 bases, leaving 2 bases not matched to a gene. The CDR3 runs to 11 residues. Germline V gene lookup returns CDR1 MNHEY and CDR2 SVGAGI. V is TRBV6-5 and J is TRBJ2-5, with 7 bases aligning to TRBD1. This sequence was found in an adult with an advanced solid tumor such as melanoma, head and neck, liver or kidney cancer. Sequencing used CD4+ or CD8+ T cells sorted from blood, obtained in a trial of the OX40 agonist ivuxolimab. CDR3 sequence: CASDRVETQYF. As DNA, the CDR3 is TGTGCCAGCGACAGGGTGGAGACCCAGTACTTC.